The following is a T cell receptor beta chain sequence with its context. Its specificity is unknown. The data are from a study of cytomegalovirus exposure and HLA in healthy donors. About the research overall: An early data release held around 80 million unique TCRs from HLA-typed donors.

13 Jbeta primers and 60 Vbeta primers were used for the PCR. Only in-frame clones appear in the TCRdb table, and some are missing; sequencing was by immunoSEQ multiplex PCR. The table lists approximately 87,000 clones, about four fifths of them singletons. The study's findings and limits: HLA-A and HLA-B allele assignments for most subjects were reportedly predicted accurately using TCR beta sequences. Evidence from a later analysis indicated that most CMV-associated TCR beta chains looked HLA-restricted. Reports showed the classifier diagnosing cytomegalovirus status with high specificity and sensitivity.

This sequence originates from a woman under 30 in good health and CMV-seropositive. Sample: PBMCs.

This CDR3 is CASSLANQPQHF. The DNA for the CDR3 is TGTGCCAGCAGCTTGGCTAATCAGCCCCAGCATTTT. The chain joins TRBV7-9 to TRBJ1-5, with no clear D. The V end was cut by 3 bases, the J end by 4 bases, with 4 bases between. The CDR3 loop spans 12 amino acids. Germline CDR1 SEHNR, CDR2 FQNEAQ (reference sequence). Drawing the rest from reference TRBV7-9 and TRBJ1-5, the complete variable domain is DTGVSQNPRHKITKRGQNVTFRCDPISEHNRLYWYRQTLGQGPEFLTYFQNEAQLEKSRLLSDRFSAERPKGSFSTLEIQRTEQGDSAMYLCASSLANQPQHFGDGTRLSIL.